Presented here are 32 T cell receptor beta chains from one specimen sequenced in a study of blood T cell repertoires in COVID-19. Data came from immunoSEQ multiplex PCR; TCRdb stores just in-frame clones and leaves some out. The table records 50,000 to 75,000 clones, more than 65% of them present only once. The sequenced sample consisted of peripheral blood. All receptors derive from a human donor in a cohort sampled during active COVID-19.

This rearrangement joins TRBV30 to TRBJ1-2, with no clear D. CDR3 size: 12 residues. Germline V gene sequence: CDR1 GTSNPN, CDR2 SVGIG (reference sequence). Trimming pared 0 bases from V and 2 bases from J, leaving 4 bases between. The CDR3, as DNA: TGTGCCTGGAGTGTACAAAACTATGGCTACACCTTC. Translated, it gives CAWSVQNYGYTF.

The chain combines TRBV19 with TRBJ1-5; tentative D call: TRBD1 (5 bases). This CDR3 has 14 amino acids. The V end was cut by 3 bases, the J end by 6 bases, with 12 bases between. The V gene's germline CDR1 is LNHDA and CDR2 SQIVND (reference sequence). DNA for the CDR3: TGTGCCAGTAGTATCGCAGGGTCGGGTCAGCCCCAGCATTTT. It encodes CASSIAGSGQPQHF.

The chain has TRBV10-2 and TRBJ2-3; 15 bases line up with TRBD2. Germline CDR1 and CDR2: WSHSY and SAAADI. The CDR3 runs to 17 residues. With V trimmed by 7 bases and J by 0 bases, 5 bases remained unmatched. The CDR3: CASMGTSGGTSTDTQYF. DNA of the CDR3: TGCGCCAGCATGGGGACTAGCGGGGGGACGAGCACAGATACGCAGTATTTT.

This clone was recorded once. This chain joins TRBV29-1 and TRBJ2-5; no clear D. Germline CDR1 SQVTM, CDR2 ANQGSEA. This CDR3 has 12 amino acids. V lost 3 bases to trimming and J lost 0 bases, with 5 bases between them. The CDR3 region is CSVEAHQETQYF. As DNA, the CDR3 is TGCAGCGTTGAGGCACACCAAGAGACCCAGTACTTC.

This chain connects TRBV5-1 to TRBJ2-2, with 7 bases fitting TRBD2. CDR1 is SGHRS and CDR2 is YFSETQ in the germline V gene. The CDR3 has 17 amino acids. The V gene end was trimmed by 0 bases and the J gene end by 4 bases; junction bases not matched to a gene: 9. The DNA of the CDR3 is TGCGCCAGCAGCTTGGGGCTAGCGGTATCAATCACCGGGGAGCTGTTTTTT. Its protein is CASSLGLAVSITGELFF.

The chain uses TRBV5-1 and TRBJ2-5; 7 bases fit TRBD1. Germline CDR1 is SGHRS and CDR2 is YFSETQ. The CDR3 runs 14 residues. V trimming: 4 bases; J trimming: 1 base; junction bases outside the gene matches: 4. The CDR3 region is CASSGGQTQETQYF. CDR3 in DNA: TGCGCCAGCAGCGGGGGACAGACCCAAGAGACCCAGTACTTC.

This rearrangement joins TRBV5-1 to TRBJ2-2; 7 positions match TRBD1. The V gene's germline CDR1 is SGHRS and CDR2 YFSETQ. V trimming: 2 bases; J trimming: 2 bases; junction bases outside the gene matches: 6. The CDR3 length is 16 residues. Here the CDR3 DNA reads TGCGCCAGCAGCTTTACCGGGACAGTCAACACCGGGGAGCTGTTTTTT. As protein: CASSFTGTVNTGELFF.

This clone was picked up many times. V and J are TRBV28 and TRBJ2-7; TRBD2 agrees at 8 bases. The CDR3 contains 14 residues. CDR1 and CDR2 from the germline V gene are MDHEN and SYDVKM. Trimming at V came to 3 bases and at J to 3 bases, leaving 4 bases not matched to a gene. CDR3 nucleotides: TGTGCCAGCAGTTTCGGCGGGGGGCTCTACGAGCAGTACTTC. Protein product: CASSFGGGLYEQYF.

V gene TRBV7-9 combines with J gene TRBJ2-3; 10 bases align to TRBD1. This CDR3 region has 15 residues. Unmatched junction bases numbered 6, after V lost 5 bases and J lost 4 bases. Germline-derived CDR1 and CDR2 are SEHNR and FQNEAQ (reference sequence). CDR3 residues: CASSVTGGEADTQYF. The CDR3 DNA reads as TGTGCCAGCAGCGTGACAGGGGGCGAGGCAGATACGCAGTATTTT.

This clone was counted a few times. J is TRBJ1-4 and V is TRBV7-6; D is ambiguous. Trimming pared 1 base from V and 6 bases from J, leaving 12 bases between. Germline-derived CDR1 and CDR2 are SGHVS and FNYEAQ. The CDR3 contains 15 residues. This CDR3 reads CASSLVGGKDEKLFF. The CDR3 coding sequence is TGTGCCAGCAGCTTAGTTGGAGGAAAGGATGAAAAACTGTTTTTT.

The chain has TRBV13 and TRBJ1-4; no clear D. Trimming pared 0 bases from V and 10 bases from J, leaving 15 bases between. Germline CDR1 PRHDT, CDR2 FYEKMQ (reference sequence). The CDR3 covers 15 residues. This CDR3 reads CASSLGLTGSVKLFF. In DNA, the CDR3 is TGTGCCAGCAGCTTAGGCCTCACCGGGAGTGTAAAACTGTTTTTT.

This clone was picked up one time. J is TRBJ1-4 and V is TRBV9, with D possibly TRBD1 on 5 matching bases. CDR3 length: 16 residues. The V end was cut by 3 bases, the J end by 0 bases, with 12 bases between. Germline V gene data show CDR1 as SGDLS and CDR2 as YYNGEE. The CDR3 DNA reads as TGTGCCAGCAGCGGGGGGGTGACAGCAACTAATGAAAAACTGTTTTTT. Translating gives CASSGGVTATNEKLFF.

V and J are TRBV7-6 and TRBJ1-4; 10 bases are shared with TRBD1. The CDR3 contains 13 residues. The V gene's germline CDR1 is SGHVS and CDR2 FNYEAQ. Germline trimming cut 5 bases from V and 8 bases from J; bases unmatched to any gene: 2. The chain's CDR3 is CASSKGQGEKLFF. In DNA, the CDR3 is TGTGCCAGCAGCAAGGGACAGGGGGAAAAACTGTTTTTT.

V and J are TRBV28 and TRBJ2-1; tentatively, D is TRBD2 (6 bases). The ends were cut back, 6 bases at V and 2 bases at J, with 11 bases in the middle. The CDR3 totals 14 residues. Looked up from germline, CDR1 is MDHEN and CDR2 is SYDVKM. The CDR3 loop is CASSRRGTYNEQFF. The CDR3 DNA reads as TGTGCCAGCAGCCGTCGGGGGACCTACAATGAGCAGTTCTTC.

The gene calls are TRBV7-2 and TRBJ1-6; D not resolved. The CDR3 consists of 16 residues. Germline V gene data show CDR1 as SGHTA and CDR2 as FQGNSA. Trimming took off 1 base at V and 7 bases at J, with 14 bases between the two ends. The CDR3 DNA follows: TGTGCCAGCAGCTTAGGATGGACCGGGGAAAATTCACCCCTCCACTTT. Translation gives CASSLGWTGENSPLHF.

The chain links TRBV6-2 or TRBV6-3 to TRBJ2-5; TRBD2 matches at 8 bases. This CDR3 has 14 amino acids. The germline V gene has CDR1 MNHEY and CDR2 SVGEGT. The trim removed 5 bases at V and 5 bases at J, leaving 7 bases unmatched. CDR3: CASSHRLAWETQYF. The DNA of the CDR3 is TGTGCCAGCAGTCACCGACTAGCGTGGGAGACCCAGTACTTC.

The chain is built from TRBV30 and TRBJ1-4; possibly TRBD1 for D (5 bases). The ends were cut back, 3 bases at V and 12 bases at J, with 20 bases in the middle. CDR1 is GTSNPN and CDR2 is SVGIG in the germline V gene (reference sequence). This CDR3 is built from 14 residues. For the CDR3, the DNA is TGTGCCTGGAGCTCGACAGCCCGAGCTCGAGAACTGTTTTTT. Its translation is CAWSSTARARELFF.

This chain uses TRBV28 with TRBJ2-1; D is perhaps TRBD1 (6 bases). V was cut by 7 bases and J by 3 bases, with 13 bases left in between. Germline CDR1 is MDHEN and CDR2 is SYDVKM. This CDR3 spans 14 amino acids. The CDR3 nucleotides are TGTGCCAGCACCTCGGGACATCACTACAATGAGCAGTTCTTC. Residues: CASTSGHHYNEQFF.

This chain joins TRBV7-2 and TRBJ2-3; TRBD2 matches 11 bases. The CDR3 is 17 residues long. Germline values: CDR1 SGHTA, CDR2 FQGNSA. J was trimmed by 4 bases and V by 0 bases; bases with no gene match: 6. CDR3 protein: CASSLALAGGRADTQYF. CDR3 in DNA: TGTGCCAGCAGCTTAGCATTAGCGGGGGGGCGTGCAGATACGCAGTATTTT. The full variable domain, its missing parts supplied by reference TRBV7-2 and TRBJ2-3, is GAGVSQSPSNKVTEKGKDVELRCDPISGHTALYWYRQSLGQGLEFLIYFQGNSAPDKSGLPSDRFSAERTGGSVSTLTIQRTQQEDSAVYLCASSLALAGGRADTQYFGPGTRLTVL.

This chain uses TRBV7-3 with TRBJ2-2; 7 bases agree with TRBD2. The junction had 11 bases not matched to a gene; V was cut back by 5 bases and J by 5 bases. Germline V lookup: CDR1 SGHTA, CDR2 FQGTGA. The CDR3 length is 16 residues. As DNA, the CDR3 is TGTGCCAGCAGCCCCAATGGGCGGGGGTTTACCGGGGAGCTGTTTTTT. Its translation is CASSPNGRGFTGELFF.

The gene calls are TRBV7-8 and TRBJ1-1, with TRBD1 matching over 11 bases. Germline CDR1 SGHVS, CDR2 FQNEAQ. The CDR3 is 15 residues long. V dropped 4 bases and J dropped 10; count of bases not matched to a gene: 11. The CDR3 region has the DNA TGTGCCAGCAGCTCCAATAGCCCGGGACAGGGGGGAGCTTTCTTT. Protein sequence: CASSSNSPGQGGAFF.

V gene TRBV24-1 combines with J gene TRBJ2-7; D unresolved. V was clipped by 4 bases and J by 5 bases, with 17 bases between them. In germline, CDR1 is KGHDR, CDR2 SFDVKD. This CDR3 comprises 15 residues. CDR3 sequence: CATSDPGPGGHEQYF. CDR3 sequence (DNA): TGTGCCACCAGTGACCCCGGCCCGGGTGGCCACGAGCAGTACTTC.

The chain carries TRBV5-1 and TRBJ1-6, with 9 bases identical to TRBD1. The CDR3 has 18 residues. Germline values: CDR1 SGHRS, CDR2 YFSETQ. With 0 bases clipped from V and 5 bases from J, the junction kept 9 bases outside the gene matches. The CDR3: CASSLVTGTGRHNSPLHF. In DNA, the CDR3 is TGCGCCAGCAGCTTGGTAACCGGGACAGGGCGTCATAATTCACCCCTCCACTTT.

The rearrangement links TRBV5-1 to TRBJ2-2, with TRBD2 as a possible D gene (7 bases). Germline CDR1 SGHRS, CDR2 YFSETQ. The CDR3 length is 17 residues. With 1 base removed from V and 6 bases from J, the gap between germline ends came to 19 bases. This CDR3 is CASSLRVGGGVSGELFF. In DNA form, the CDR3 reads TGCGCCAGCAGCTTGCGTGTTGGCGGGGGCGTTTCCGGGGAGCTGTTTTTT.

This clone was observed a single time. The CDR3 region is CASSLLAGGLVDTQYF. For the CDR3, the DNA is TGTGCCAGCAGCCTTCTAGCGGGGGGGCTGGTAGATACGCAGTATTTT. V and J are TRBV3-1 (or the pseudogene TRBV3-2) and TRBJ2-3, with 12 bases fitting TRBD2. The CDR3 sequence is 16 residues long. J was trimmed by 5 bases and V by 4 bases; bases with no gene match: 7. Germline V lookup: CDR1 LGHDT, CDR2 YNNKEL (reference sequence).

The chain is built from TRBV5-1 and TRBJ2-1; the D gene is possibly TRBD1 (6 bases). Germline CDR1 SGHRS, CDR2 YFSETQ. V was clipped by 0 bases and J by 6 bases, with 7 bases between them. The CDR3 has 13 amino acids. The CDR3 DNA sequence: TGCGCCAGCAGCTTGGGGGACACCAATGAGCAGTTCTTC. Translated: CASSLGDTNEQFF.

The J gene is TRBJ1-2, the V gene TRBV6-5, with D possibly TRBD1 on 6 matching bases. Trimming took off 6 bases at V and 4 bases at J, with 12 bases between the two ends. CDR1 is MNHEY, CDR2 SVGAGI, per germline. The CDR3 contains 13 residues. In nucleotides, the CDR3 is TGTGCCAGCAGGACAGGTCTCGGCTATGGCTACACCTTC. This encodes CASRTGLGYGYTF.

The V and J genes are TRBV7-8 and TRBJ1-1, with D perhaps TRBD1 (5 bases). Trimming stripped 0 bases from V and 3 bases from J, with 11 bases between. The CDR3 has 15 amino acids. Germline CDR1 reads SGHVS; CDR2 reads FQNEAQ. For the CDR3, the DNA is TGTGCCAGCAGCTTAGCGGCCCCCAGGGACACTGAAGCTTTCTTT. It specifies CASSLAAPRDTEAFF.

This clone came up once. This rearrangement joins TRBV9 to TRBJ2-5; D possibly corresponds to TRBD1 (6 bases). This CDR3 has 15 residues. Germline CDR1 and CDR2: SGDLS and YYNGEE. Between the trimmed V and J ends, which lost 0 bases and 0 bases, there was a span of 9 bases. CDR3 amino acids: CASSVGAGDQETQYF. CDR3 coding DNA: TGTGCCAGCAGCGTAGGCGCAGGGGACCAAGAGACCCAGTACTTC.

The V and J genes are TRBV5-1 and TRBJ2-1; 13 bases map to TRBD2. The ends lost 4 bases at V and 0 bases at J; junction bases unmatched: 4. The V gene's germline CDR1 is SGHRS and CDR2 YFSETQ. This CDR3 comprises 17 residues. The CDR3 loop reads CASSEGLAGSSYNEQFF. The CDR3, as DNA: TGCGCCAGCAGCGAGGGACTAGCGGGGAGCTCCTACAATGAGCAGTTCTTC.

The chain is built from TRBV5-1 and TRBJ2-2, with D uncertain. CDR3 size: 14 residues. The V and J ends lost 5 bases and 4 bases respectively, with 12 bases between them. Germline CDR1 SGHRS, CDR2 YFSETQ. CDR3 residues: CASSDTAFTGELFF. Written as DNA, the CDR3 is TGCGCCAGCAGTGACACTGCATTCACCGGGGAGCTGTTTTTT.

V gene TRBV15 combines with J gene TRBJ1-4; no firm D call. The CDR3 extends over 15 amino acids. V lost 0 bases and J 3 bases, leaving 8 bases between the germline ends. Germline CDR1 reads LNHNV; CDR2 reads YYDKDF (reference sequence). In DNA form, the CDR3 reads TGTGCCACCAGCAGAGATCCGGGAGCTAATGAAAAACTGTTTTTT. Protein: CATSRDPGANEKLFF.